This T cell receptor beta chain was recorded in a study of monozygotic twins with inflammatory bowel disease. For every sample, eight separate reactions were used to make cDNA. TCRdb re-called the 5' RACE reads; one entry per CDR3 protein, DNA not given. The data include around 100,000 distinct CDR3 sequences; the top ten clones carry 1.5% to 2%. With regard to this clonotype: Its antigen is unidentified.

CDR1 is MGHRA, CDR2 YSYEKL, per germline. The CDR3 sequence is 17 residues long. General study points: Patient-to-patient differences in immunosuppressive treatment may have added variability to the repertoires.

This sequence was found in a human donor with ulcerative colitis or Crohn's disease, or a healthy co-twin of an affected twin (not recorded which). The source material was blood. This chain uses TRBV4-1 with TRBJ2-6; TCRdb selects TRBD1, and the lack of DNA leaves this call unchecked. This CDR3 is CASSQQGLSSGANVLTF.